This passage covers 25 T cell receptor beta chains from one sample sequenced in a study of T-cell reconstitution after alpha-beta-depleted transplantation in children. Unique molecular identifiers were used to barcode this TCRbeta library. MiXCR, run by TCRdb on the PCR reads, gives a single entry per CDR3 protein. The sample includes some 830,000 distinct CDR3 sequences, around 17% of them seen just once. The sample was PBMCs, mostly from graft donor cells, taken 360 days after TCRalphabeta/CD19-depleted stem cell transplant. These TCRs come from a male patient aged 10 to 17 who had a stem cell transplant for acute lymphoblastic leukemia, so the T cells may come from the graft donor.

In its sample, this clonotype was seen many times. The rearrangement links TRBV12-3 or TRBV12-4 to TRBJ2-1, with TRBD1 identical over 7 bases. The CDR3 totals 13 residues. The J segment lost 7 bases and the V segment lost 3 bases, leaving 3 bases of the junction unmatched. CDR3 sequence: CASSLDRMNEQFF. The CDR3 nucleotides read TGTGCCAGCAGTTTGGACAGGATGAATGAGCAGTTCTTC.

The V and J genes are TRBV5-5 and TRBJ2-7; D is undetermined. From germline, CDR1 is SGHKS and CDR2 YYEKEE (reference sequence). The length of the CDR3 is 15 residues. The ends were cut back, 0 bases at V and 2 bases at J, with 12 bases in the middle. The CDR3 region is CASSLGSGITYEQYF. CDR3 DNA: TGTGCCAGCAGCTTGGGTTCTGGCATCACCTACGAGCAGTACTTC.

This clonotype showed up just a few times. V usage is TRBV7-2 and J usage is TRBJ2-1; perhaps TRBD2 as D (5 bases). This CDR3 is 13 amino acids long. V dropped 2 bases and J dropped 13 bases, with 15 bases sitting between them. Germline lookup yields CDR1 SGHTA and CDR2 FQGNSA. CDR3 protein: CASSLRVGDGQFF. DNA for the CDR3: TGTGCCAGCAGCTTAAGGGTGGGAGATGGTCAGTTCTTC.

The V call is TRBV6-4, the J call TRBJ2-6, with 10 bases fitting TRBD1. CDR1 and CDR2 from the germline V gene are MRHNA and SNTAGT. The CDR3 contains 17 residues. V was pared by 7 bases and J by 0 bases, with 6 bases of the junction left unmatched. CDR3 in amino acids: CASTDRGPGSGANVLTF. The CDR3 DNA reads TGTGCCAGCACCGACAGGGGGCCTGGCTCTGGGGCCAACGTCCTGACTTTC.

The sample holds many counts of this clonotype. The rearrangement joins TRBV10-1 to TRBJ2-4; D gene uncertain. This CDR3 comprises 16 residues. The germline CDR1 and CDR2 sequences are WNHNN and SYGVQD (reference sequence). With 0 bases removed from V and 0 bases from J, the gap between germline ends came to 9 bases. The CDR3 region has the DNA TGCGCCAGCAGTGAGTCCGGTACAGTAGCCAAAAACATTCAGTACTTC. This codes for CASSESGTVAKNIQYF.

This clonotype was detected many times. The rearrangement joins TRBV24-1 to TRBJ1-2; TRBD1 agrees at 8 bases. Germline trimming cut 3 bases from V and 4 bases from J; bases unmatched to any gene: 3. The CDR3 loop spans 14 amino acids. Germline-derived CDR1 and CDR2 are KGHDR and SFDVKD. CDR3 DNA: TGTGCCACCAGTGATCAGGACAGGGTCTATGGCTACACCTTC. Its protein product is CATSDQDRVYGYTF.

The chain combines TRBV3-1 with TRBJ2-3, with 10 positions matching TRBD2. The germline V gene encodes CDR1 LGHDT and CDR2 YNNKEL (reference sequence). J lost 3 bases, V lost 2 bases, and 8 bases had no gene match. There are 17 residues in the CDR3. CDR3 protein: CASSQLPSGSWTDTQYF. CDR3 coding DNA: TGTGCCAGCAGCCAATTGCCTAGCGGGAGTTGGACAGATACGCAGTATTTT.

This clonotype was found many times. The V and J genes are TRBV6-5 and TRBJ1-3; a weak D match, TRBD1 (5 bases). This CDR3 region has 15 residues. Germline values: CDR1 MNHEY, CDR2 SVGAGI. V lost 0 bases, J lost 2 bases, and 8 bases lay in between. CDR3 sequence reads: CASSYSGVAGNTIYF. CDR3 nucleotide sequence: TGTGCCAGCAGTTACTCAGGGGTGGCTGGAAACACCATATATTTT.

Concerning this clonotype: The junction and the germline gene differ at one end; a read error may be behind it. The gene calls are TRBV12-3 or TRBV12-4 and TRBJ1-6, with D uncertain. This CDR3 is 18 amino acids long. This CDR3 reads CASCLFFDWRTYNSPLHF. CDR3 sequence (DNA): TGTGCCAGCTGTTTATTTTTCGATTGGCGAACCTATAATTCACCCCTCCACTTT.

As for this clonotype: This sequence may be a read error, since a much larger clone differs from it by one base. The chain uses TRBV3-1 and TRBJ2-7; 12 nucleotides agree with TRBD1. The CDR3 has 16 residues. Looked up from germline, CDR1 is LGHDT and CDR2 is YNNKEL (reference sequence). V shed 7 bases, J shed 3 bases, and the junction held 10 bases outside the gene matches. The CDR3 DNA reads TGTGCCAGCACCCTGCGGGGGACAGGGGGCTACTACGAGCAGTACTTC. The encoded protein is CASTLRGTGGYYEQYF.

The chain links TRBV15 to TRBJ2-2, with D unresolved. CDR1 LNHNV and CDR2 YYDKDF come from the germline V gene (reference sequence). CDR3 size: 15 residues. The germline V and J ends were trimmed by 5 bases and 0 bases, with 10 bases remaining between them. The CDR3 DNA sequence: TGTGCCACCAGCCCTACCCGATCGAACACCGGGGAGCTGTTTTTT. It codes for CATSPTRSNTGELFF.

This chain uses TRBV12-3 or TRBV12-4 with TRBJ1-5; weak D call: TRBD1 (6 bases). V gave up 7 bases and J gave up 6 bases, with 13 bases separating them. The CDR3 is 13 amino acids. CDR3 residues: CASTTSGAQPQHF. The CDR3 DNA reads TGTGCCAGCACAACCTCAGGGGCTCAGCCCCAGCATTTT.

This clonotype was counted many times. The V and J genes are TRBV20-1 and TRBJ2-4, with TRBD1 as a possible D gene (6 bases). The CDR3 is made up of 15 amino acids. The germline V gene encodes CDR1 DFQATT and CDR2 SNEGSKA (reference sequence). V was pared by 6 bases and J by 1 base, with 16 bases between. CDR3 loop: CSADRTGSAKNIQYF. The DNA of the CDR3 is TGCAGTGCCGACCGAACAGGGTCCGCCAAAAACATTCAGTACTTC.

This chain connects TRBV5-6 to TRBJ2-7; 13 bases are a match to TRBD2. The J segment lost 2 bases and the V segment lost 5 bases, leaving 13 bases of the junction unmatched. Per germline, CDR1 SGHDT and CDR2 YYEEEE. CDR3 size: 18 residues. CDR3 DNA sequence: TGTGCCAGCAGTCTGAGACTAGCGGGGGGCCCGGAGGCCTACGAGCAGTACTTC. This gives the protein CASSLRLAGGPEAYEQYF. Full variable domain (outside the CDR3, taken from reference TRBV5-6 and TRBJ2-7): DAGVTQSPTHLIKTRGQQVTLRCSPKSGHDTVSWYQQALGQGPQFIFQYYEEEERQRGNFPDRFSGHQFPNYSSELNVNALLLGDSALYLCASSLRLAGGPEAYEQYFGPGTRLTVT.

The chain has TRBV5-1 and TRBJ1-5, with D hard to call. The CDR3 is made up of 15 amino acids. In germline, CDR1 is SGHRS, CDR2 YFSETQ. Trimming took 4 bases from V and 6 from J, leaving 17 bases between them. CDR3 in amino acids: CASSEDWSWGQPQHF. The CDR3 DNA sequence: TGCGCCAGCAGCGAGGACTGGAGTTGGGGTCAGCCCCAGCATTTT.

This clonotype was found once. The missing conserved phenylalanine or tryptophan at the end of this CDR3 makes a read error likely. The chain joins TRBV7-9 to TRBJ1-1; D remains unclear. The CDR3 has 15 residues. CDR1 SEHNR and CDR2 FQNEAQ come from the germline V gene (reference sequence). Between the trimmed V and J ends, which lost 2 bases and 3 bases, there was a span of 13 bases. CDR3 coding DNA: TGTGCCAGCAGCTTATTCTCTCGGGGTTACACTGAAGCTTTCATT. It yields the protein CASSLFSRGYTEAFI.

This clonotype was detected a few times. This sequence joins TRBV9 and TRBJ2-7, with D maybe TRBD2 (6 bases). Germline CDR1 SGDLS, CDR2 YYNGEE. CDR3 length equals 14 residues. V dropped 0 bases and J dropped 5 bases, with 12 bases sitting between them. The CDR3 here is CASSVDGSGNEQYF. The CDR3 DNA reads TGTGCCAGCAGCGTAGACGGGAGTGGCAACGAGCAGTACTTC.

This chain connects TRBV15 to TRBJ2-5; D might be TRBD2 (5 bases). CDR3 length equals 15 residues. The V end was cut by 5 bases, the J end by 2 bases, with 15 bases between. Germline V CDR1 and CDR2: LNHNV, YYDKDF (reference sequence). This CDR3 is CATSQRRERQETQYF. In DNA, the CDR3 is TGTGCCACCAGCCAACGAAGGGAGCGACAAGAGACCCAGTACTTC.

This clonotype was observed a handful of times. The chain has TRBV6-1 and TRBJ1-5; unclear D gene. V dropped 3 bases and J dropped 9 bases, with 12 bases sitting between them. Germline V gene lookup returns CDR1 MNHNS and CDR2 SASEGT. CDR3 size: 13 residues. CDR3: CASSDGPETPQHF. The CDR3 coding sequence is TGTGCCAGCAGTGACGGCCCCGAGACGCCCCAGCATTTT.

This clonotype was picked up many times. The CDR3 region has the DNA TGCGCCAGCAGCTTGGCGCCAGGGGAAGAGACCCAGTACTTC. Translating it yields CASSLAPGEETQYF. V is TRBV5-1 and J is TRBJ2-5; the D gene is possibly TRBD1 (6 bases). The germline V gene has CDR1 SGHRS and CDR2 YFSETQ. The V end lost 0 bases, the J end lost 3 bases, and 9 bases lay between the germline ends. The CDR3 is made up of 14 amino acids.

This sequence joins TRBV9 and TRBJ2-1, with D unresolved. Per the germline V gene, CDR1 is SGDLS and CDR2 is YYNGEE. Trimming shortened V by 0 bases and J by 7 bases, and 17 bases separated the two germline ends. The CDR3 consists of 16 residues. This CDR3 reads CASSVAHGGLRNEQFF. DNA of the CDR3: TGTGCCAGCAGCGTAGCCCACGGTGGGTTGCGGAATGAGCAGTTCTTC.

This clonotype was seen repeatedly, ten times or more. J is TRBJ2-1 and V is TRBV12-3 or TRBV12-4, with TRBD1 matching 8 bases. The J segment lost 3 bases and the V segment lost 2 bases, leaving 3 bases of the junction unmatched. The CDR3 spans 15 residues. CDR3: CASSLRQGLYNEQFF. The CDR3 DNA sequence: TGTGCCAGCAGTTTAAGACAGGGGCTCTACAATGAGCAGTTCTTC.

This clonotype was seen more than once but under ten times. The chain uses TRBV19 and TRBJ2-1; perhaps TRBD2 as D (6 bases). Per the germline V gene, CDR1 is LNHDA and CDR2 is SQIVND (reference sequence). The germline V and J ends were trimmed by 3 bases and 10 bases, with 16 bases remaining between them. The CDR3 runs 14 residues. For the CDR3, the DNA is TGTGCCAGTAGTATTTGGAGGGATTGGGAGGAGCAGTTCTTC. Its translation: CASSIWRDWEEQFF.

CDR3 DNA: TGTGCCAGCAGCTGGGGTGGCGGGAGGGGCAATGAGCAGTTCTTC. Its translation: CASSWGGGRGNEQFF. The rearrangement joins TRBV3-1 to TRBJ2-1, with 9 bases that match TRBD2. Looked up from germline, CDR1 is LGHDT and CDR2 is YNNKEL (reference sequence). Trimming cost V 5 bases and J 6 bases; bases outside gene matches: 8. The CDR3 length is 15 residues.

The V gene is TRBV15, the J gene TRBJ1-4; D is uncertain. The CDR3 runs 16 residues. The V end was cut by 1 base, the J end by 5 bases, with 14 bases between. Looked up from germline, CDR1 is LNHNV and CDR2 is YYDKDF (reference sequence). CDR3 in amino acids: CATSRGGNRPNEKLFF. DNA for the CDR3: TGTGCCACCAGCAGAGGCGGGAACAGACCCAATGAAAAACTGTTTTTT. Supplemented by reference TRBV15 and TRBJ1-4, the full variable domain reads DAMVIQNPRYQVTQFGKPVTLSCSQTLNHNVMYWYQQKSSQAPKLLFHYYDKDFNNEADTPDNFQSRRPNTSFCFLDIRSPGLGDTAMYLCATSRGGNRPNEKLFFGSGTQLSVL.